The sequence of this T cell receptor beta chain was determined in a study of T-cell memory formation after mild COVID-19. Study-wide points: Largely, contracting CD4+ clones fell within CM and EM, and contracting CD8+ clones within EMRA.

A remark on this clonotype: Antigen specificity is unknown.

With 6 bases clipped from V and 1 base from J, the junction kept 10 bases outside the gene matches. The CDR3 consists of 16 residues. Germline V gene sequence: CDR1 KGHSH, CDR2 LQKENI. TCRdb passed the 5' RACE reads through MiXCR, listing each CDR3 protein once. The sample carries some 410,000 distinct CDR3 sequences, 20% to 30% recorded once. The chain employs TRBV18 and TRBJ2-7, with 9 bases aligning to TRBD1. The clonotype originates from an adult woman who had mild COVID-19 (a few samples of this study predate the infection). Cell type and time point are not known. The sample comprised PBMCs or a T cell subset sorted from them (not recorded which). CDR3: CASSVGRTGVSYEQYF. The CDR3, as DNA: TGTGCCAGCTCCGTGGGCCGGACAGGGGTTTCCTACGAGCAGTACTTC.